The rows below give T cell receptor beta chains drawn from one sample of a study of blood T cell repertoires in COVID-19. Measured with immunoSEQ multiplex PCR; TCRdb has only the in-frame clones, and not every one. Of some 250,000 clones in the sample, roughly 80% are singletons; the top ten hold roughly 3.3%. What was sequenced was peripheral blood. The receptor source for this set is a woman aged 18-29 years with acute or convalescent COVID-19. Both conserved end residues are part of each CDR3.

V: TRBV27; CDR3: CASSLYGLAGDYEQYF
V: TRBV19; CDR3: CASSIQRKDTEAFF
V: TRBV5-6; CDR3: CASSELRTSGVSYEQYF
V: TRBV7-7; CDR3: CASSSGLAGENGNNEQFF
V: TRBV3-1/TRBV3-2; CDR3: CASSQVVRGSSPLHF
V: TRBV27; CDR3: CASSRTSPSVALTVLSYEQYF
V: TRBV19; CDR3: CASSWDSGPAEAFF
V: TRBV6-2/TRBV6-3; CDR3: CASSLFTDTQYF
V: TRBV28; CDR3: CASSFGLTRAKNIQYF
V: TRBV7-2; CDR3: CASSLRGQPMNTEAFF
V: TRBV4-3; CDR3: CASSPGQGASYEQYF
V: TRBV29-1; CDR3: CSVAPGTSGTYEQYF
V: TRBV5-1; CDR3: CASSLGQGQPQHF
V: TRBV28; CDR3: CASSLEREAEFYGYTF
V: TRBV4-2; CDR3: CASSQARSGYTF
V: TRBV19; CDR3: CASSELGGRGTEAFF
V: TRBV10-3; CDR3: CAIRRLGWERTDTQYF
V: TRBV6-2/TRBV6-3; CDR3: CASSYSKNSQTTEQFF
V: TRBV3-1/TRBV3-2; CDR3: CASSQYGGIYDTQYF
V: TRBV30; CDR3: CAWSVGGTEAFF
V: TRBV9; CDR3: CASSVGGVGTGELFF
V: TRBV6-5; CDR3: CASSPGEYEQYF
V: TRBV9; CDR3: CASSAPTKVALSYNEQFF
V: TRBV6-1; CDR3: CASSELAGAPDTQYF
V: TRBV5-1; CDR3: CASSSGIAGGGTDTQYF
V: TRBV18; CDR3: CASSPAGGMNTEAFF
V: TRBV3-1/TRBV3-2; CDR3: CASSLRQGAYTQYF
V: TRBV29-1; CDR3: CSAGTSNTGELFF
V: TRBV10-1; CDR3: CASSVRDRGGISNQPQHF
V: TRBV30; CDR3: CAWSIYVVQGGVFPNTIYF
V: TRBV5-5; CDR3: CASSLREDTQYF
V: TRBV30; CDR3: CAWSVVVGEQYF
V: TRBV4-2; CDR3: CASSLNTGPLFF
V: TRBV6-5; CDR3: CASSGTGGASGEQYF
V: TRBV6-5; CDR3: CASSYSASGSYEQFF
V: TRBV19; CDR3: CASSIDGTGRSSYTF
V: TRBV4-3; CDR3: CASSQVQGDTEAFF
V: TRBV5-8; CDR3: CASIPSLGLVFPAYEQYF
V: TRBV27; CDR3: CASSLTSSTDTQYF
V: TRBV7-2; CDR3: CASSLASQGGSGNTIYF
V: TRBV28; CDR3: CASSLTVLTGELFF
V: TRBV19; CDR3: CASSINRDYEQYF
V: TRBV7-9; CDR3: CASSLMSILTSNGYTF
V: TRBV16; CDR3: CASSQGGAGIYEQYF